One sample yielded the 29 T cell receptor beta chains listed below, sequenced in a study of blood T cell repertoires in COVID-19. Repertoires were generated with immunoSEQ multiplex PCR, while TCRdb's copy carries only in-frame clones and drops some. The sample lists some 380,000 clones, roughly 87% seen once, with approximately 2% in the top ten. Source material: PBMCs or T cells enriched from blood (not recorded which). These receptors were taken from a woman in her 40s with acute COVID-19.

The chain has TRBV10-3 and TRBJ2-5; 11 bases line up with TRBD2. V dropped 0 bases and J dropped 3; count of bases not matched to a gene: 9. CDR3 length equals 18 residues. Germline V gene data show CDR1 as ENHRY and CDR2 as SYGVKD. CDR3 DNA sequence: TGTGCCATCAGTGAGTCTAGTCGCGTACTAGCGGGGGAAGAGACCCAGTACTTC. It is translated as CAISESSRVLAGEETQYF.

The chain links TRBV11-2 to TRBJ2-4; 12 nucleotides agree with TRBD2. This CDR3 region has 18 residues. Per the germline V gene, CDR1 is SGHAT and CDR2 is FQNNGV. Trimming took 5 bases from V and 3 from J; bases not matched to a gene: 11. CDR3 region: CASSPLKTSGGNKNIQYF. The CDR3 DNA follows: TGTGCCAGCAGCCCATTGAAGACTAGCGGGGGAAACAAAAACATTCAGTACTTC.

The chain employs TRBV24-1 and TRBJ1-5, with a tentative D call TRBD1 (6 bases). The germline V gene encodes CDR1 KGHDR and CDR2 SFDVKD. The CDR3 spans 13 residues. The ends were cut back, 5 bases at V and 2 bases at J, with 6 bases in the middle. CDR3 sequence (DNA): TGTGCCACCAGTGGACAGGGCAATCAGCCCCAGCATTTT. Translated, it gives CATSGQGNQPQHF.

J is TRBJ2-5 and V is TRBV5-4; the match to TRBD1 covers 7 bases. V dropped 3 bases and J dropped 1; count of bases not matched to a gene: 3. The germline V gene has CDR1 SGHNT and CDR2 YYREEE (reference sequence). The CDR3 has 14 residues. In nucleotides, the CDR3 is TGTGCCAGCAGCTCCACAGGGGCCCAAGAGACCCAGTACTTC. Translating gives CASSSTGAQETQYF.

V and J are TRBV10-3 and TRBJ1-1; tentative D call: TRBD1 (5 bases). The germline V gene encodes CDR1 ENHRY and CDR2 SYGVKD. Trimming removed 5 bases at V and 3 bases at J, with 10 bases between. This CDR3 is 13 amino acids long. For the CDR3, the DNA is TGTGCCATCAGTATGACAGAGGACACTGAAGCTTTCTTT. Its protein product is CAISMTEDTEAFF.

A word on this clone: Germline is not matched at one junction end, which may reflect a read error. This chain connects TRBV6-5 to TRBJ1-6; 7 bases fit TRBD1. Per germline, CDR1 MNHEY and CDR2 SVGAGI. The CDR3 is made up of 14 amino acids. The CDR3 protein is CASTAGWDSYPYRF. The DNA of the CDR3 is TGTGCCAGCACCGCAGGGTGGGACAGCTACCCTTATCGCTTT.

The rearrangement joins TRBV7-2 to TRBJ2-3; the match to TRBD2 covers 7 bases. Looked up from germline, CDR1 is SGHTA and CDR2 is FQGNSA. Trimming removed 5 bases from V and 0 bases from J; junction bases left unmatched: 5. This CDR3 is built from 15 residues. The CDR3 region has the DNA TGTGCCAGCAGCCTGGGACTATATAGCACAGATACGCAGTATTTT. Translating gives CASSLGLYSTDTQYF.

The rearrangement uses TRBV30 and TRBJ1-1; weak D call: TRBD1 (5 bases). V dropped 0 bases and J dropped 2 bases, with 10 bases sitting between them. The CDR3 length is 14 residues. The germline V gene encodes CDR1 GTSNPN and CDR2 SVGIG (reference sequence). The CDR3 protein is CAWSVWRDNTEAFF. The CDR3 region has the DNA TGTGCCTGGAGTGTATGGAGGGACAACACTGAAGCTTTCTTT.

The CDR3 sequence is CASTGENTGELFF. The CDR3, as DNA: TGTGCCAGCACGGGGGAGAACACCGGGGAGCTGTTTTTT. The V gene is TRBV5-6, the J gene TRBJ2-2, with a weak D call TRBD2 (6 bases). Germline assignment: CDR1 SGHDT and CDR2 YYEEEE. V lost 6 bases and J lost 1, with 7 bases in between. The CDR3 runs to 13 residues.

The chain employs TRBV5-1 and TRBJ1-1; TRBD1 matches 11 bases. Germline lookup yields CDR1 SGHRS and CDR2 YFSETQ. V lost 4 bases to trimming and J lost 4 bases; unmatched junction nucleotides: 3. This CDR3 is built from 14 residues. CDR3 sequence: CASSRTGGRTEAFF. DNA of the CDR3: TGCGCCAGCAGCCGGACAGGGGGCCGCACTGAAGCTTTCTTT.

This chain links TRBV9 with TRBJ1-2, with 7 nucleotides matching TRBD1. Germline V gene lookup returns CDR1 SGDLS and CDR2 YYNGEE. V lost 3 bases, J lost 7 bases, and 15 bases stayed unmatched. CDR3 size: 16 residues. The CDR3 spells CASSARGGQGKGGYTF. The CDR3 DNA reads as TGTGCCAGCAGCGCCCGAGGGGGCCAGGGTAAAGGTGGCTACACCTTC.

This clone was seen only once. The chain employs TRBV19 and TRBJ2-7; a possible D gene is TRBD1 (6 bases). Trimming left V 5 bases short and J 5 bases short, with 13 bases between. The CDR3 has 13 residues. CDR1 LNHDA and CDR2 SQIVND come from the germline V gene (reference sequence). The CDR3 DNA sequence: TGTGCCAGTAGTCATACAGGGCTGGACGAGCAGTACTTC. It yields the protein CASSHTGLDEQYF.

J is TRBJ1-1 and V is TRBV2; no firm D call. Germline CDR1 SNHLY, CDR2 FYNNEI. V lost 7 bases and J lost 3, with 9 bases in between. The CDR3 spans 12 residues. The CDR3 nucleotides read TGTGCCAGCAAATTTACAGACACTGAAGCTTTCTTT. Translated: CASKFTDTEAFF.

The chain couples TRBV12-5 to TRBJ1-5; D is possibly TRBD1 (6 bases). This CDR3 has 15 amino acids. The germline V gene encodes CDR1 LGHNT and CDR2 FRNRAP. Deletions cut 5 bases from V and 5 bases from J, with 16 bases between. The CDR3 sequence: CASGTGLGGDQPQHF. The CDR3 DNA is TGTGCTAGTGGTACAGGGCTTGGGGGCGATCAGCCCCAGCATTTT.

The chain has TRBV27 and TRBJ1-2; maybe TRBD1 (5 bases). Germline values: CDR1 MNHEY, CDR2 SMNVEV (reference sequence). The CDR3 is 13 amino acids. The germline V and J ends were trimmed by 8 bases and 8 bases, with 18 bases remaining between them. The CDR3 reads CASSVGRAGGYTF. CDR3 sequence (DNA): TGTGCCAGCTCGGTGGGCAGGGCGGGGGGCTACACCTTC.

The chain couples TRBV12-3 or TRBV12-4 to TRBJ1-1, with D possibly TRBD1 on 5 matching bases. With 6 bases removed from V and 4 bases from J, the gap between germline ends came to 12 bases. The CDR3 has 13 residues. Written as DNA, the CDR3 is TGTGCCAGCAGGCCCAGGGTAGTCACTGAAGCTTTCTTT. It translates to CASRPRVVTEAFF.

The V and J genes are TRBV19 and TRBJ1-2, with D unresolved. Trimming removed 5 bases at V and 4 bases at J, with 14 bases between. Looked up from germline, CDR1 is LNHDA and CDR2 is SQIVND (reference sequence). The CDR3 is 14 amino acids. The CDR3, as DNA: TGTGCCAGTAGTTTTGAGGCAGCGTCCTATGGCTACACCTTC. It codes for CASSFEAASYGYTF.

The V gene is TRBV4-1, the J gene TRBJ1-5; 11 bases align to TRBD1. In germline, CDR1 is MGHRA, CDR2 YSYEKL. This CDR3 contains 16 residues. The V gene end was trimmed by 0 bases and the J gene end by 7 bases; junction bases not matched to a gene: 5. In DNA form, the CDR3 reads TGCGCCAGCAGCCAAGAAGGACAGGGGGCCCACCAGCCCCAGCATTTT. It translates to CASSQEGQGAHQPQHF.

V is TRBV10-2 and J is TRBJ1-5, with unresolved D. Germline values: CDR1 WSHSY, CDR2 SAAADI. Trimming left V 4 bases short and J 0 bases short, with 10 bases between. There are 15 residues in the CDR3. The CDR3 DNA follows: TGCGCCAGCAGTGTGGGCAGGCATAGCAATCAGCCCCAGCATTTT. Its protein is CASSVGRHSNQPQHF.

The genes are TRBV5-1 and TRBJ2-2; tentatively, D is TRBD2 (5 bases). The germline gives CDR1 SGHRS, CDR2 YFSETQ. V was pared by 0 bases and J by 7 bases, with 10 bases between. CDR3 length: 14 residues. The CDR3: CASSLEAGRGELFF. The CDR3 DNA follows: TGCGCCAGCAGCTTGGAGGCGGGCCGCGGGGAGCTGTTTTTT.

The V and J genes are TRBV6-2 or TRBV6-3 and TRBJ1-5, with 7 bases fitting TRBD1. With V trimmed by 6 bases and J by 5 bases, 13 bases remained unmatched. This CDR3 spans 16 amino acids. Germline V gene data show CDR1 as MNHEY and CDR2 as SVGEGT. Here the CDR3 reads CASSQSRTGGYQPQHF. CDR3 DNA sequence: TGTGCCAGCAGCCAAAGCCGGACAGGCGGGTATCAGCCCCAGCATTTT.

This chain links TRBV7-8 with TRBJ1-4; D is perhaps TRBD1 (5 bases). Germline assignment: CDR1 SGHVS and CDR2 FQNEAQ. The CDR3 length is 13 residues. V dropped 2 bases and J dropped 12 bases, with 13 bases sitting between them. The CDR3 DNA sequence: TGTGCCAGCAGCTTATTTGCGGGAGGGGAACTGTTTTTT. This gives the protein CASSLFAGGELFF.

This chain uses TRBV5-4 with TRBJ2-2; 9 bases map to TRBD1. V gave up 4 bases and J gave up 1 base; unmatched junction bases: 2. Germline lookup yields CDR1 SGHNT and CDR2 YYREEE (reference sequence). The CDR3 is 15 amino acids. CDR3 protein: CASSRGQGNTGELFF. The CDR3 DNA sequence: TGTGCCAGCAGCAGGGGACAGGGGAACACCGGGGAGCTGTTTTTT. Using reference TRBV5-4 and TRBJ2-2 for the parts outside the CDR3, the full variable domain is ETGVTQSPTHLIKTRGQQVTLRCSSQSGHNTVSWYQQALGQGPQFIFQYYREEENGRGNFPPRFSGLQFPNYSSELNVNALELDDSALYLCASSRGQGNTGELFFGEGSRLTVL.

The chain joins TRBV6-5 to TRBJ1-2; 8 nucleotides match TRBD1. Germline V lookup: CDR1 MNHEY, CDR2 SVGAGI. V trimming: 0 bases; J trimming: 0 bases; junction bases outside the gene matches: 3. The CDR3 covers 16 residues. CDR3 sequence reads: CASSYSTGEANYGYTF. The CDR3 region has the DNA TGTGCCAGCAGTTACTCGACAGGGGAAGCTAACTATGGCTACACCTTC.

The V and J genes are TRBV7-2 and TRBJ2-1; 7 positions match TRBD2. V trimming: 2 bases; J trimming: 8 bases; junction bases outside the gene matches: 3. The CDR3 is 13 residues long. Per the germline V gene, CDR1 is SGHTA and CDR2 is FQGNSA. The CDR3 loop reads CASSLRAGDEQFF. CDR3 DNA sequence: TGTGCCAGCAGCTTACGCGCGGGGGATGAGCAGTTCTTC. Looking up the rest from reference TRBV7-2 and TRBJ2-1 gives the full variable domain: GAGVSQSPSNKVTEKGKDVELRCDPISGHTALYWYRQSLGQGLEFLIYFQGNSAPDKSGLPSDRFSAERTGGSVSTLTIQRTQQEDSAVYLCASSLRAGDEQFFGPGTRLTVL.

The DNA of the CDR3 is TGCAGTGTCGGGGGGAATGAGCAGTTCTTC. It yields the protein CSVGGNEQFF. This chain connects TRBV20-1 to TRBJ2-1; 7 bases fit TRBD2. The CDR3 loop spans 10 amino acids. Germline CDR1 DFQATT, CDR2 SNEGSKA (reference sequence). Trimming took 7 bases from V and 7 from J; bases not matched to a gene: 1.

V usage is TRBV7-6 and J usage is TRBJ2-2, with a possible D match to TRBD1 (5 bases). The CDR3 runs 15 residues. Per the germline V gene, CDR1 is SGHVS and CDR2 is FNYEAQ. The germline V and J ends were trimmed by 4 bases and 5 bases, with 14 bases remaining between them. The DNA of the CDR3 is TGTGCCAGCAGCTCCACCTGGGGCTATACCGGGGAGCTGTTTTTT. This translates into CASSSTWGYTGELFF.

In this sample, this clone turned up a few times. The chain links TRBV29-1 to TRBJ1-3; possibly TRBD1 for D (5 bases). CDR3 length: 14 amino acids. V shed 2 bases and J shed 0 bases, with 8 bases lying between them. The V gene's germline CDR1 is SQVTM and CDR2 ANQGSEA. CDR3 amino acids: CSVERQNSGNTIYF. CDR3 nucleotide sequence: TGCAGCGTTGAACGACAGAACTCTGGAAACACCATATATTTT.

About this clone itself: In the same sample, other DNA sequences code for this CDR3. The rearrangement links TRBV7-6 to TRBJ2-1, with TRBD2 matching over 10 bases. The germline V gene encodes CDR1 SGHVS and CDR2 FNYEAQ. V trimming: 2 bases; J trimming: 2 bases; junction bases outside the gene matches: 0. The CDR3 consists of 15 residues. The CDR3 bases are TGTGCCAGCAGCTTACTAGCGGGGGCCTACAATGAGCAGTTCTTC. Translated, it gives CASSLLAGAYNEQFF. The whole variable domain, filled in from reference TRBV7-6 and TRBJ2-1, reads GAGVSQSPRYKVTKRGQDVALRCDPISGHVSLYWYRQALGQGPEFLTYFNYEAQQDKSGLPNDRFSAERPEGSISTLTIQRTEQRDSAMYRCASSLLAGAYNEQFFGPGTRLTVL.